These T cell receptor beta chains were read from a single sample in a study of cytomegalovirus exposure and HLA in healthy donors. Method: immunoSEQ multiplex PCR; TCRdb's copy keeps in-frame clones and lacks some. The table lists 200,000 to 250,000 clones, around 85% of them singletons. The specimen was PBMCs. The receptors derive from a girl aged 2-9 years in good health and CMV-seronegative. CDR3s include the opening cysteine and the closing phenylalanine or tryptophan. A D gene is named only where the DNA matches it firmly. The size field is filled for only some rows; it gives once, few, many or a size class.

TRBD2 | 17 | . | TRBJ2-1 | TRBV19 | TGTGCCAGTAGTATCGGACTAGCGGGAGGGGTTTGGGATGAGCAGTTCTTC | CASSIGLAGGVWDEQFF
. | 15 | few | TRBJ2-2 | TRBV7-2 | TGTGCCAGCAGCTTAGGGAGGACCGGGGCCGGGGAGCTGTTTTTT | CASSLGRTGAGELFF
. | 12 | few | TRBJ2-2 | TRBV30 | TGTGCCTGGGCGGAAGCGACCGGGGAGCTGTTTTTT | CAWAEATGELFF
TRBD2 | 17 | . | TRBJ2-3 | TRBV6-1 | TGTGCCAGCAGTGCGCTAGCGGGGCACCTCAGCACAGATACGCAGTATTTT | CASSALAGHLSTDTQYF
. | 15 | . | TRBJ2-3 | TRBV28 | TGTGCCAGCAGTTTAGGTGCCCAGGGTGGAGATACGCAGTATTTT | CASSLGAQGGDTQYF
. | 13 | . | TRBJ2-1 | TRBV10-3 | TGTGCCACCTCCGAGGAGCCGAGCAATGAGCAGTTCTTC | CATSEEPSNEQFF
. | 16 | . | TRBJ2-1 | TRBV11-2 | TGTGCCAGCAGCTTAGTGTACGCAGCGGCATACAATGAGCAGTTCTTC | CASSLVYAAAYNEQFF
TRBD1 | 19 | . | TRBJ1-5 | TRBV5-6 | TGTGCCAGCAGCCGTTCCGGGACAGGCGAGGGAGTGGTCAATCAGCCCCAGCATTTT | CASSRSGTGEGVVNQPQHF
. | 14 | . | TRBJ2-2 | TRBV5-6 | TGTGCCAGCAGCTTGCCCGTCAACACCGGGGAGCTGTTTTTT | CASSLPVNTGELFF
TRBD1 | 14 | . | TRBJ1-2 | TRBV7-2 | TGTGCCAGCAGCTGGGGACAGTGGACCTATGGCTACACCTTC | CASSWGQWTYGYTF
. | 18 | . | TRBJ2-3 | TRBV4-1 | TGCGCCAGCAGCCAAGTTTTGGCACAGGGAAGATTCGGAGATACGCAGTATTTT | CASSQVLAQGRFGDTQYF
TRBD1 | 13 | . | TRBJ1-2 | TRBV30 | TGTGCCTGGAGTGTACCAGGGGGCTATGGCTACACCTTC | CAWSVPGGYGYTF
. | 12 | . | TRBJ1-1 | TRBV10-3 | TGTGCCATCAGGGACTCGAACACTGAAGCTTTCTTT | CAIRDSNTEAFF
TRBD2 | 20 | few | TRBJ2-5 | TRBV27 | TGTGCCAGCAGTTTGGGGGAGGGATGGGCAGGGAAATCCGTAATGGAGACCCAGTACTTC | CASSLGEGWAGKSVMETQYF
. | 13 | . | TRBJ1-6 | TRBV19 | TGTGCCAGTAGTGAGGGACACCTCACACCCCTCCACTTT | CASSEGHLTPLHF
. | 11 | . | TRBJ1-2 | TRBV27 | TGTGCCAGCGGGAGTGATTACGGCTACACCTTC | CASGSDYGYTF
. | 14 | . | TRBJ1-1 | TRBV7-9 | TGTGCCAGCCGTCGGGGCGGGAAGGACACTGAAGCTTTCTTT | CASRRGGKDTEAFF
TRBD2 | 14 | . | TRBJ2-2 | TRBV6-1 | TGTGCCAGCTCAGCGGGAATGAACACCGGGGAGCTGTTTTTT | CASSAGMNTGELFF
TRBD2 | 14 | . | TRBJ2-7 | TRBV27 | TGTGCCAGCAGTTTCAACGGGAGGCCGGCCGAGCAGTACTTC | CASSFNGRPAEQYF
TRBD1 | 15 | . | TRBJ1-2 | TRBV5-4 | TGTGCCAGCAGCTTAATGGGACAGGGGGTTCATGGCTACACCTTC | CASSLMGQGVHGYTF
. | 12 | . | TRBJ2-2 | TRBV5-5 | TGTGCCAGCAGCACATACACCGGGGAGCTGTTTTTT | CASSTYTGELFF
. | 14 | . | TRBJ2-7 | TRBV18 | TGTGCCAGCTCACCACTTCTGGGGCCTGGCGAGCAGTACTTC | CASSPLLGPGEQYF
. | 11 | . | TRBJ2-7 | TRBV20-1 | TGCAGTGCTAGACCCCTCTACGAGCAGTACTTC | CSARPLYEQYF
. | 15 | . | TRBJ2-3 | TRBV7-8 | TGTGCCAGCAGCTCCCAAGGGGTTAGCACAGATACGCAGTATTTT | CASSSQGVSTDTQYF